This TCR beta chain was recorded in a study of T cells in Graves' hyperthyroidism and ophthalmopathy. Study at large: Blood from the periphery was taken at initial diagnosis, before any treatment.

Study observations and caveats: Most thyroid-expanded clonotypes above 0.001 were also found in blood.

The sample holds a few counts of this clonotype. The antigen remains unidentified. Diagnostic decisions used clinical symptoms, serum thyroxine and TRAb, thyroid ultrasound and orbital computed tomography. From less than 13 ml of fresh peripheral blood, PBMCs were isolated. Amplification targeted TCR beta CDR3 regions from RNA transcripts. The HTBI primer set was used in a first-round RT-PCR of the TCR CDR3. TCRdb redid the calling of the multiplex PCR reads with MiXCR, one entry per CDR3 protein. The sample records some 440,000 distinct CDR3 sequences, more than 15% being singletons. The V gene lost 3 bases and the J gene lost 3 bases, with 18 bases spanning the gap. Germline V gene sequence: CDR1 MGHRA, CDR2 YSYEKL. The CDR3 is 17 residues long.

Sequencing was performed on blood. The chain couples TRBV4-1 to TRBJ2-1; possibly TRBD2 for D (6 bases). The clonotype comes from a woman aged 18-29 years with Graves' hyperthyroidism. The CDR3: CASSQVSGAELYNEQFF. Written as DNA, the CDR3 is TGCGCCAGCAGCCAGGTGTCGGGAGCGGAGCTCTACAATGAGCAGTTCTTC.